The following is a T cell receptor beta chain sequence with its context. Its antigen remains unknown. The V end was cut by 4 bases, the J end by 2 bases, with 9 bases between. CDR3 length: 15 amino acids. The germline V gene encodes CDR1 ENHRY and CDR2 SYGVKD. The sample originates from a study of Graves' ophthalmopathy and Graves' hyperthyroidism. Overall study context: Peripheral blood was collected at initial diagnosis, before any treatment.

The authors amplified TCR beta CDR3 regions from RNA transcripts. The first round was an RT-PCR with HTBI primers, and the second round was a multiplex PCR. TCRdb recomputed calls from the multiplex PCR reads with MiXCR, one row per CDR3 protein. The sample includes around 660,000 distinct CDR3 sequences, just over 40% of them seen just once. Isolation of PBMCs was performed using 9 to 10 ml of fresh peripheral blood. General study findings and limits: The blood repertoire also included most expanded thyroid clonotypes above 0.001 frequency.

This TCR came from an adult man with Graves' ophthalmopathy. The V call is TRBV10-3, the J call TRBJ2-6; D perhaps matches TRBD2 (6 bases). The specimen was peripheral blood. The CDR3 bases are TGTGCCATCAGTGTCTCGGGGGCTGGGGCCAACGTCCTGACTTTC. Its protein is CAISVSGAGANVLTF.